Described below is a single TCR beta chain sequence and its context. As originally analysed: It was from reference gene primer amplification that nucleated cell counts were estimated. The method was immunoSEQ multiplex PCR; TCRdb's version includes in-frame clones alone and lacks a portion of them. The DNA gave D and trimming, while V, J and clone size come from that table. The table shows 150,000 to 200,000 clones, with roughly four fifths occurring only once. This sample is drawn from a study of blood T cell repertoires in COVID-19. Background on the study: The United States, Italy and Spain provided the acute and convalescent COVID-19 samples. Sample material is recorded as cDNA or gDNA derived from T cells, B-cell-depleted T cells, or PBMCs.

The V and J ends lost 4 bases and 0 bases respectively, with 11 bases between them. There are 15 residues in the CDR3. Germline V gives CDR1 MNHEY, CDR2 SVGEGT. The V gene is TRBV6-2 or TRBV6-3, the J gene TRBJ2-3, with a weak D call TRBD2 (7 bases). The receptor was isolated from a human donor in a cohort sampled during active COVID-19. The sample taken for sequencing was peripheral blood. Here the CDR3 DNA reads TGTGCCAGCAGTTGGGGGGGCTTTAGCACAGATACGCAGTATTTT. Its protein is CASSWGGFSTDTQYF.